This T cell receptor beta chain derives from a study of technical replicates of blood from a few donors. The repertoire was sequenced with immunoSEQ multiplex PCR; TCRdb's copy has only in-frame clones and lacks some. The sample includes about 71,000 clones, more than 75% seen only once; the top ten take roughly 4.2%. CDR3 length: 16 amino acids. V was pared by 4 bases and J by 4 bases, with 8 bases of the junction left unmatched. CDR1 and CDR2 from the germline V gene are MNHNS and SASEGT. This receptor was obtained from a human donor in good health. Some clones in this sample may be carry-over from other donors' samples. The genes are TRBV6-1 and TRBJ2-3, with 10 positions matching TRBD2. Sequenced sample: PBMCs. This CDR3 reads CASSVLAGDSPDTQYF. The CDR3 coding sequence is TGTGCCAGCAGTGTCCTAGCGGGGGATTCCCCAGATACGCAGTATTTT.